This TCR beta chain is from a study of T cell responses to AZD1222 COVID-19 vaccine. Whole-study findings and limits: Without day 14 samples, only post-peak T cell repertoires were studied. White British people made up most donors, females outnumbered males, and clonal diversity was possibly underestimated. Following two doses of AZD1222, Spike-specific TCR breadth and depth rose. There were vaccine-associated CD4 TCRs across spike, dominant at 160-218 and 743-854.

Assay used: immunoSEQ multiplex PCR; TCRdb lists only in-frame clones, some missing. The sample carries 120,000 to 150,000 clones, approximately 88% recorded once. The length of the CDR3 is 14 residues. With 0 bases removed from V and 5 bases from J, the gap between germline ends came to 9 bases. Looked up from germline, CDR1 is SGHRS and CDR2 is YFSETQ. Worth noting for this clone: Its antigen is not identified.

The origin of this receptor is an adult in good health. V and J are TRBV5-1 and TRBJ1-3; D perhaps matches TRBD1 (6 bases). This specimen consisted of peripheral blood, obtained on day 0 of AZD1222 vaccination. Here the CDR3 reads CASSLDGQRNTIYF. The CDR3, as DNA: TGCGCCAGCAGCTTGGACGGACAGCGAAACACCATATATTTT. Full variable domain (rest looked up from reference TRBV5-1 and TRBJ1-3): KAGVTQTPRYLIKTRGQQVTLSCSPISGHRSVSWYQQTPGQGLQFLFEYFSETQRNKGNFPGRFSGRQFSNSRSEMNVSTLELGDSALYLCASSLDGQRNTIYFGEGSWLTVV.